This entry lists 30 T cell receptor beta chains sequenced from one sample in a study of shared clonotypes between healthy human individuals (dated by TCRdb to 2020 to 2021). The library was produced with the immunoSEQ multiplex PCR assay. TCRdb holds this immuneACCESS table with in-frame rearrangements only. Some clones are missing; in checked studies, unresolved V genes explain under half, and the rest has no known cause. The sample records over 2 million clones, roughly 94% of which are singletons. Roughly 0.13% of the sample rests with the top ten. Sequencing was done on a sample of naive CD4+ T cells sorted from blood. Per the publication, the cell subset or site label means: CD45RA+ positively selected. The receptors stem from a man younger than 35 in good health.

The chain couples TRBV6-6 to TRBJ2-7, with D unclear. Trimming cost V 7 bases and J 5 bases, with 18 bases left between them. The germline gives CDR1 MNHNY, CDR2 SVGAGI (reference sequence). The length of the CDR3 is 14 residues. CDR3 amino acids: CASNPRPAADEQYF. In DNA form, the CDR3 reads TGTGCCAGCAACCCCCGGCCAGCCGCCGACGAGCAGTACTTC.

This clone was observed once. In DNA, the CDR3 is TGTGCCAGCAGTACCGGGGAGAGGGGCTTTTACGAGCAGTACTTC. The encoded protein is CASSTGERGFYEQYF. The chain joins TRBV2 to TRBJ2-7, with D perhaps TRBD1 or TRBD2 (5 bases each). Germline V gene lookup returns CDR1 SNHLY and CDR2 FYNNEI. Trimming left V 5 bases short and J 4 bases short, with 18 bases between. This CDR3 has 15 amino acids.

This chain connects TRBV9 to TRBJ2-1; the D gene is possibly TRBD2 (5 bases). The V gene's germline CDR1 is SGDLS and CDR2 YYNGEE. The CDR3 extends over 16 amino acids. Trimming cost V 3 bases and J 3 bases, with 16 bases left between them. The CDR3 coding sequence is TGTGCCAGCAGCGCCATCGGGATCCAGAACTACAATGAGCAGTTCTTC. It specifies CASSAIGIQNYNEQFF.

Notes on this clone: Other DNA sequences from this sample encode an identical CDR3 as well. The V gene is TRBV6-5, the J gene TRBJ2-5, with 8 bases matching TRBD1. The J segment lost 1 base and the V segment lost 6 bases, leaving 1 base of the junction unmatched. There are 13 residues in the CDR3. Germline CDR1 is MNHEY and CDR2 is SVGAGI. The CDR3, as DNA: TGTGCCAGCAGCAGGGGGCCCCAAGAGACCCAGTACTTC. This translates into CASSRGPQETQYF.

The chain combines TRBV7-2 with TRBJ1-1; possibly TRBD1 for D (5 bases). Germline V gene lookup returns CDR1 SGHTA and CDR2 FQGNSA. The CDR3 extends over 15 amino acids. V dropped 7 bases and J dropped 4 bases, with 19 bases sitting between them. CDR3 DNA sequence: TGTGCCAGCATCATGACGGGACTAAGGGGCACTGAAGCTTTCTTT. This codes for CASIMTGLRGTEAFF.

The V gene is TRBV19, the J gene TRBJ2-7, with D possibly TRBD2 on 6 matching bases. The CDR3 runs 14 residues. Germline CDR1 reads LNHDA; CDR2 reads SQIVND (reference sequence). The V end was cut by 5 bases, the J end by 2 bases, with 13 bases between. The CDR3 spells CASSLMGGPYEQYF. Here the CDR3 DNA reads TGTGCCAGTAGTCTCATGGGGGGACCCTACGAGCAGTACTTC.

This clone has just a few counts. This rearrangement joins TRBV29-1 to TRBJ1-2, with a possible D match to TRBD1 (5 bases). Germline CDR1 SQVTM, CDR2 ANQGSEA. The CDR3 runs 13 residues. V lost 3 bases to trimming and J lost 4 bases, with 12 bases between them. This CDR3 reads CSVEVKTVYGYTF. CDR3 in DNA: TGCAGCGTTGAGGTCAAGACAGTCTATGGCTACACCTTC.

The chain employs TRBV5-1 and TRBJ2-1, with TRBD2 identical over 8 bases. Germline V lookup: CDR1 SGHRS, CDR2 YFSETQ. CDR3 length: 16 amino acids. The V segment lost 0 bases and the J segment 11 bases; nucleotides outside the gene matches: 13. As DNA, the CDR3 is TGCGCCAGCAGCTTGGATCTTCTAGCGGGTGGATTTAAGCAGTTCTTC. It codes for CASSLDLLAGGFKQFF.

CDR3 region: CASSQGGLLTDTQYF. In DNA form, the CDR3 reads TGCGCCAGCAGCCAAGGGGGACTGTTAACAGATACGCAGTATTTT. The chain recombines TRBV4-1 with TRBJ2-3, with D perhaps TRBD2 (6 bases). V was cut by 1 base and J by 3 bases, with 11 bases left in between. CDR1 is MGHRA and CDR2 is YSYEKL in the germline V gene. The CDR3 extends over 15 amino acids.

This chain joins TRBV18 and TRBJ1-2; 7 nucleotides line up with TRBD1. V lost 8 bases and J lost 4; bases outside the gene matches: 7. This CDR3 region has 13 residues. Per the germline V gene, CDR1 is KGHSH and CDR2 is LQKENI. This chain's CDR3 is CASVLQGSYGYTF. Here the CDR3 DNA reads TGTGCCAGCGTACTACAGGGGTCCTATGGCTACACCTTC.

The CDR3 DNA is TGTGCCAGCAGTCCTGGCTGGACCGGCGCCTACGAGCAGTACTTC. Its translation: CASSPGWTGAYEQYF. The chain carries TRBV2 and TRBJ2-7, with D unclear. Germline assignment: CDR1 SNHLY and CDR2 FYNNEI. V lost 5 bases and J lost 2, with 16 bases in between. This CDR3 has 15 residues. Together with reference TRBV2 and TRBJ2-7, the CDR3 gives the full variable domain: EPEVTQTPSHQVTQMGQEVILRCVPISNHLYFYWYRQILGQKVEFLVSFYNNEISEKSEIFDDQFSVERPDGSNFTLKIRSTKLEDSAMYFCASSPGWTGAYEQYFGPGTRLTVT.

The chain employs TRBV11-2 and TRBJ2-5; unclear D gene. Trimming removed 4 bases from V and 7 bases from J, with 16 bases in between. The CDR3 length is 14 residues. Per the germline V gene, CDR1 is SGHAT and CDR2 is FQNNGV. The CDR3 DNA reads TGTGCCAGCAGCTCAACATGGACCGGCGGGACCCAGTACTTC. This encodes CASSSTWTGGTQYF.

The V and J genes are TRBV4-1 and TRBJ2-7, with TRBD2 matching 14 bases. Losses at the gene ends were 4 bases for V and 1 base for J; bases not matched to a gene: 6. The CDR3 has 17 residues. CDR1 and CDR2 from the germline V gene are MGHRA and YSYEKL. Here the CDR3 DNA reads TGCGCCAGCAGCCGCGGGACTAGCGGGAGTGGGTCCTACGAGCAGTACTTC. Its translation is CASSRGTSGSGSYEQYF.

This chain links TRBV30 with TRBJ2-7; 9 bases fit TRBD2. V gave up 4 bases and J gave up 6 bases; unmatched junction bases: 13. The CDR3 has 15 residues. Germline assignment: CDR1 GTSNPN and CDR2 SVGIG (reference sequence). DNA for the CDR3: TGTGCCTGGACTCAGTTGGCGGGAGGGCCTTTCGAGCAGTACTTC. Its protein product is CAWTQLAGGPFEQYF. Together with reference TRBV30 and TRBJ2-7, the CDR3 gives the full variable domain: SQTIHQWPATLVQPVGSPLSLECTVEGTSNPNLYWYRQAAGRGLQLLFYSVGIGQISSEVPQNLSASRPQDRQFILSSKKLLLSDSGFYLCAWTQLAGGPFEQYFGPGTRLTVT.

V is TRBV2 and J is TRBJ1-2; TRBD1 might be the D (6 bases). V lost 5 bases, J lost 8 bases, and 15 bases lay in between. The CDR3 is made up of 13 amino acids. The germline V gene encodes CDR1 SNHLY and CDR2 FYNNEI. The CDR3 DNA reads as TGTGCCAGCAGTACGACAGGACTGGGAGGCTACACCTTC. This sequence encodes CASSTTGLGGYTF.

This rearrangement joins TRBV7-9 to TRBJ1-4; the D is unclear. This CDR3 region has 14 residues. Trimming shortened V by 5 bases and J by 8 bases, and 15 bases separated the two germline ends. The germline V gene encodes CDR1 SEHNR and CDR2 FQNEAQ (reference sequence). CDR3 coding DNA: TGTGCCAGCAGCCTCTCAGAGATCCAGGAAAAACTGTTTTTT. It translates to CASSLSEIQEKLFF.

This chain joins TRBV5-4 and TRBJ2-7; D might be TRBD1 (6 bases). CDR3 length: 15 residues. V was shortened by 4 bases and J by 0 bases, with 14 bases between the two germline ends. Germline CDR1 SGHNT, CDR2 YYREEE (reference sequence). CDR3 coding DNA: TGTGCCAGCAGCGCCGACAGGCTGAGCTCCTACGAGCAGTACTTC. It encodes CASSADRLSSYEQYF.

The V and J genes are TRBV23-1 and TRBJ1-1, with 8 bases lining up with TRBD1. TRBV23-1 is assigned to the ORF class and has an uncertain function. The CDR3 spans 15 residues. V dropped 2 bases and J dropped 1; count of bases not matched to a gene: 3. The CDR3 DNA reads as TGCGCCAGCAGTCAAGGACAGGGTGAGAACACTGAAGCTTTCTTT. Protein: CASSQGQGENTEAFF.

The chain is built from TRBV25-1 and TRBJ2-7, with D unclear. The CDR3 extends over 15 amino acids. Deletions cut 4 bases from V and 2 bases from J, with 15 bases between. The germline V gene encodes CDR1 MGHDK and CDR2 SYGVNS. The CDR3 is CASSGDVTTTYEQYF. In DNA, the CDR3 is TGTGCCAGCAGTGGAGATGTGACAACCACCTACGAGCAGTACTTC.

The V call is TRBV7-2, the J call TRBJ2-5, with 13 bases that match TRBD2. The germline CDR1 and CDR2 sequences are SGHTA and FQGNSA. J gave up 2 bases and V 6 bases, and 12 bases lay outside the gene matches. The CDR3 loop spans 18 amino acids. CDR3 sequence reads: CASREKKGTSGIQETQYF. Written as DNA, the CDR3 is TGTGCCAGCAGGGAAAAGAAGGGGACTAGCGGGATTCAAGAGACCCAGTACTTC.

The chain links TRBV2 to TRBJ1-1; no clear D gene. Per the germline V gene, CDR1 is SNHLY and CDR2 is FYNNEI. With 7 bases removed from V and 4 bases from J, the gap between germline ends came to 16 bases. This CDR3 region has 14 residues. The CDR3 reads CASTVGPPPTEAFF. In DNA form, the CDR3 reads TGTGCCAGCACAGTCGGCCCCCCACCCACTGAAGCTTTCTTT.

This clone came up a few times. The chain uses TRBV14 and TRBJ2-3; 11 bases line up with TRBD2. Losses at the gene ends were 4 bases for V and 0 bases for J; bases not matched to a gene: 6. Germline-derived CDR1 and CDR2 are SGHDN and FVKESK. This CDR3 is 17 amino acids long. The CDR3 reads CASSRTLAGASTDTQYF. In DNA, the CDR3 is TGTGCCAGCAGCCGGACACTAGCGGGGGCAAGCACAGATACGCAGTATTTT.

This clone was counted once. V usage is TRBV4-1 and J usage is TRBJ2-7; tentatively, D is TRBD2 (5 bases). Germline V CDR1 and CDR2: MGHRA, YSYEKL. Trimming took off 0 bases at V and 4 bases at J, with 7 bases between the two ends. The CDR3 has 13 amino acids. The CDR3: CASSQEGGYEQYF. The CDR3 DNA follows: TGCGCCAGCAGCCAAGAAGGCGGGTACGAGCAGTACTTC.

The chain employs TRBV28 and TRBJ1-2, with a possible D match to TRBD1 (5 bases). The germline V gene has CDR1 MDHEN and CDR2 SYDVKM. CDR3 length: 14 residues. Trimming removed 6 bases from V and 4 bases from J, with 15 bases in between. Here the CDR3 DNA reads TGTGCCAGCAGACCCTCCGGGACGAGCTATGGCTACACCTTC. This sequence encodes CASRPSGTSYGYTF.

The chain recombines TRBV30 with TRBJ1-5; tentative D call: TRBD1 (5 bases). The CDR3 runs 15 residues. Germline CDR1 is GTSNPN and CDR2 is SVGIG (reference sequence). V lost 3 bases and J 5 bases, leaving 17 bases between the germline ends. CDR3 DNA sequence: TGTGCCTGGAGCGCAGGGTACGCGGTAGATCAGCCCCAGCATTTT. This codes for CAWSAGYAVDQPQHF.

Concerning this clone: A much larger clone is a single base away; this may be a read error. This specimen includes other DNA sequences encoding the same CDR3. The chain couples TRBV2 to TRBJ1-5; unclear D gene. The V end lost 6 bases, the J end lost 5 bases, and 5 bases lay between the germline ends. The CDR3 length is 11 residues. Germline CDR1 and CDR2: SNHLY and FYNNEI. CDR3 nucleotide sequence: TGTGCCAGCAGGGGCGATCAGCCCCAGCATTTT. As protein: CASRGDQPQHF.

The rearrangement joins TRBV9 to TRBJ2-4; unclear D gene. V lost 4 bases and J lost 0, with 20 bases in between. Germline V gene sequence: CDR1 SGDLS, CDR2 YYNGEE. This CDR3 has 18 residues. Written as DNA, the CDR3 is TGTGCCAGCAGCCCCCGATTCGACATCACCCTAGCCAAAAACATTCAGTACTTC. Protein product: CASSPRFDITLAKNIQYF. The full variable domain, in which reference TRBV9 and TRBJ2-4 provide the parts outside the CDR3, is DSGVTQTPKHLITATGQRVTLRCSPRSGDLSVYWYQQSLDQGLQFLIQYYNGEERAKGNILERFSAQQFPDLHSELNLSSLELGDSALYFCASSPRFDITLAKNIQYFGAGTRLSVL.

J is TRBJ2-1 and V is TRBV18, with a possible D match to TRBD2 (5 bases). The germline V gene has CDR1 KGHSH and CDR2 LQKENI. This CDR3 is built from 13 residues. The V gene lost 4 bases and the J gene lost 5 bases, with 9 bases spanning the gap. This CDR3 is CASSLLAHNEQFF. DNA of the CDR3: TGTGCCAGCTCACTCCTAGCCCACAATGAGCAGTTCTTC.

The chain couples TRBV27 to TRBJ1-3; 7 bases fit TRBD1. Germline CDR1 reads MNHEY; CDR2 reads SMNVEV (reference sequence). CDR3 size: 13 residues. The junction had 8 bases not matched to a gene; V was cut back by 11 bases and J by 4 bases. CDR3: CASKGASGNTIYF. CDR3 nucleotide sequence: TGTGCCTCTAAGGGGGCCTCCGGAAACACCATATATTTT.

This chain joins TRBV12-5 and TRBJ1-5, with 9 bases fitting TRBD1. Trimming took 5 bases from V and 3 from J; bases not matched to a gene: 8. CDR3 length: 16 residues. In germline, CDR1 is LGHNT, CDR2 FRNRAP. CDR3 protein: CASGRQGVNPNQPQHF. The DNA of the CDR3 is TGTGCTAGTGGTAGACAGGGGGTTAACCCCAATCAGCCCCAGCATTTT.